The rows below give T cell receptor beta chains drawn from one sample of a study of T cell repertoires in cytomegalovirus infection. TCRdb reprocessed the reads via MiXCR and lists one record per CDR3 protein. The sample has 300,000 to 400,000 distinct CDR3 sequences, 15% to 20% seen once. Sequencing was carried out using PBMCs. The receptors derive from a human donor in good health (CMV status not recorded). Some clones in this sample may be carry-over from other donors' samples. CDR3s include the opening cysteine and the closing phenylalanine or tryptophan. Each record gives: J gene, V gene, D gene, CDR3 length, clone size, CDR3 DNA, CDR3 protein. The D gene is left open where the match is weak. Size is stated for part of the rows, as once, few or many counts, or as a class when the clone is expanded.

>TRBJ2-3|TRBV6-1|-|16|many
TGTGCCAGCAGTGAAAGGGCCGCAGGGAGCACAGATACGCAGTATTTT
CASSERAAGSTDTQYF
>TRBJ1-1|TRBV2|TRBD1|15|-
TGTGCCAGCAGTGAAGCGGAGGGGGCGAACACTGAAGCTTTCTTT
CASSEAEGANTEAFF
>TRBJ1-2|TRBV30|-|10|few
TGTGCCTGGAGTGGTGTGAGCTACACCTTC
CAWSGVSYTF
>TRBJ2-3|TRBV28|-|15|few
TGTGCCAGCAGTTTTATGCGGACAATCACAGATACGCAGTATTTT
CASSFMRTITDTQYF
>TRBJ2-2|TRBV12-3/TRBV12-4|-|15|few
TGTGCCAGCACCCAGCCACTAGTTAACACCGGGGAGCTGTTTTTT
CASTQPLVNTGELFF
>TRBJ1-5|TRBV6-2/TRBV6-3|-|12|few
TGTGCCAGCAGTTCCTCGGGAGGCCATTGGCATTTT
CASSSSGGHWHF
>TRBJ2-1|TRBV7-6|TRBD2|16|many
TGTGCCAGCAGCTTAGGGGGACTAGCGGGAGACAATGAGCAGTTCTTC
CASSLGGLAGDNEQFF
>TRBJ1-5|TRBV5-6|TRBD1|19|few
TGTGCCAGCAGCTTCCAGCTCATCAGGGGGCCCCTTAGCAATCAGCCCCAGCATTTT
CASSFQLIRGPLSNQPQHF
>TRBJ1-4|TRBV5-4|TRBD1|13|many
TGTGCCAGCAGCTGGGACAGGAATGAAAAACTGTTTTTT
CASSWDRNEKLFF
>TRBJ1-5|TRBV6-8|-|16|-
TGTGCCACTGAGTCGATAGAGGGGGTCGAATATCAGCCCCAGCATTTT
CATESIEGVEYQPQHF
>TRBJ2-2|TRBV7-2|-|16|many
TGTGCCAGCAGCCCCCGGCGCGGGGCGAACACCGGGGAGCTGTTTTTT
CASSPRRGANTGELFF
>TRBJ2-5|TRBV20-1|TRBD2|17|-
TGCAGTGCTAGAAAAATTAGGACTAGCGGGATCCAAGAGACCCAGTACTTC
CSARKIRTSGIQETQYF
>TRBJ1-1|TRBV28|-|13|-
TGTGCCAGCAGTTTATCAGTCTCCAGTGAAGCTTTCTTT
CASSLSVSSEAFF
>TRBJ1-6|TRBV12-3/TRBV12-4|-|15|few
TGTGCCAGCGCAGGAGGGAGCTCCTATAATTCACCCCTCCACTTT
CASAGGSSYNSPLHF
>TRBJ2-1|TRBV7-2|-|14|many
TGTGCCAGCAGCTTGGGCGGGAAGGGCAATGAGCAGTTCTTC
CASSLGGKGNEQFF
>TRBJ2-7|TRBV11-2|-|17|many
TGTGCCAGCAGCCCCCTGGGGCGACGCCTGGGGCTCTACGAGCAGTACTTC
CASSPLGRRLGLYEQYF
>TRBJ2-3|TRBV9|-|14|once
TGTGCCAGCAGCGTTCGAGTGGGGACAGATACGCAGTATTTT
CASSVRVGTDTQYF
>TRBJ1-5|TRBV19|-|14|few
TGTGCCAGTACCAAACTCTCCAGGGATCAGCCCCAGCATTTT
CASTKLSRDQPQHF
>TRBJ2-7|TRBV4-2|TRBD1|17|many
TGTGCCAGCAGCCAGAAACTGGGACAGTCGAGCTCCTACGAGCAGTACTTC
CASSQKLGQSSSYEQYF
>TRBJ2-5|TRBV2|TRBD1|14|few
TGTGCCAGCAGCTGGACAGGGTCTTTGGAGACCCAGTACTTC
CASSWTGSLETQYF
>TRBJ2-2|TRBV6-1|TRBD2|16|many
TGTGCCACTCACCGTAGCGGGACTATAAACACCGGGGAGCTGTTTTTT
CATHRSGTINTGELFF
>TRBJ1-1|TRBV5-1|-|15|few
TGCGCCAGCAGCTTGGTCGTGACGGGGGTTGCTGAAGCTTTCTTT
CASSLVVTGVAEAFF